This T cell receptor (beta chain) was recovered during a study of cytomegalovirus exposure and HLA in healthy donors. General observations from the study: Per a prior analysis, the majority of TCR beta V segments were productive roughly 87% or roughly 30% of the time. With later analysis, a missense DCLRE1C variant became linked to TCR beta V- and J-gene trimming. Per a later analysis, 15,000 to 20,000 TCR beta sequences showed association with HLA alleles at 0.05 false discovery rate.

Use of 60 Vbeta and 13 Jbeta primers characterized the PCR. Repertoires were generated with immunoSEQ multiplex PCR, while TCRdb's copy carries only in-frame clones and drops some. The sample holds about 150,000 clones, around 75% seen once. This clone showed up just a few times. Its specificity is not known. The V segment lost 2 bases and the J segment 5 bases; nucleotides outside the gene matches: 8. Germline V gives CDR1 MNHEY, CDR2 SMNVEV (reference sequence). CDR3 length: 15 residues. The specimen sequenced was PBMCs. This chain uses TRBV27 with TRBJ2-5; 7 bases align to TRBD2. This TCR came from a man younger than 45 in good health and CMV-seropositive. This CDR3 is CASSLMGGSGETQYF. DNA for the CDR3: TGTGCCAGCAGTTTAATGGGCGGGAGCGGTGAGACCCAGTACTTC.